This record covers a single T cell receptor beta chain. The CDR3 length is 18 residues. The V gene's germline CDR1 is SGDLS and CDR2 YYNGEE. The V gene end was trimmed by 0 bases and the J gene end by 1 base; junction bases not matched to a gene: 10. A second roughly 6 to 12 cycle PCR used barcoded and J-beta primers. TCRdb analysed the 5' RACE reads with MiXCR anew, one entry per CDR3 protein. The sample contains 1.8 million or so distinct CDR3 sequences, around 40% of which appear only once. The data stem from a study of blood T cells in healthy people across ages. The chain links TRBV9 to TRBJ1-1, with TRBD1 matching over 9 bases. Source material: blood. This sequence originates from a human donor in good health. For the CDR3, the DNA is TGTGCCAGCAGCGTAGAGGGGGACAGGGCCTCTCGGAACACTGAAGCTTTCTTT. Its translation is CASSVEGDRASRNTEAFF.